This T cell receptor beta chain originates from a study of OX40 agonist ivuxolimab in advanced cancers. CDR3 length: 14 residues. The germline V gene has CDR1 ENHRY and CDR2 SYGVKD. Only in-frame clones appear in the TCRdb table, and some are missing; sequencing was by immunoSEQ multiplex PCR. The data show around 73,000 clones, 80% to 90% seen once. The receptor comes from an adult with an advanced solid tumor such as melanoma, head and neck, liver or kidney cancer. The V call is TRBV10-3, the J call TRBJ2-7; TRBD2 might be the D (5 bases). Sequences were derived from CD4+ or CD8+ T cells sorted from blood, sampled in a trial of the OX40 agonist ivuxolimab. CDR3 coding DNA: TGTGCTTTGCGTCTCCGGGAAGGCGACTACGAGCAGTACTTC. Its protein is CALRLREGDYEQYF.